What follows describes a single T cell receptor (beta chain). What it binds is unknown. This CDR3 region has 15 residues. V was trimmed by 2 bases and J by 4 bases, leaving 11 bases between them. Germline V gene sequence: CDR1 MDHEN, CDR2 SYDVKM. 13 Jbeta primers and 60 Vbeta primers were used for the PCR. Generated by immunoSEQ multiplex PCR, the TCRdb table keeps only in-frame clones and is missing some. The sample includes under 150,000 clones, roughly 73% of them seen just once. This record comes from a study of cytomegalovirus exposure and HLA in healthy donors. Broader study findings: The study labeled fewer than 200 TCR beta chains cytomegalovirus-associated. Later analysis revealed greater clonal expansion in HLA-associated TCR beta chains than in equally common others.

The chain employs TRBV28 and TRBJ2-2; TRBD1 might be the D (6 bases). This TCR derives from a woman between 40 and 55 years old in good health and CMV-seronegative. The sample comprised PBMCs. CDR3 coding DNA: TGTGCCAGCAGTTTAGGCGGACAGTTCACCGGGGAGCTGTTTTTT. Protein sequence: CASSLGGQFTGELFF.